This section outlines one TCR beta chain sequence together with its context. This clone was observed once. No antigen is known for it. Base qualities were left out, and no much larger clone turns up one base away. This specimen belongs to a study of T cell responses to AZD1222 COVID-19 vaccine (dated by TCRdb to about 2021). Some background on the complete study: A total of roughly 240 trial participants underwent TCR sequencing, of whom around 200 received two doses of AZD1222 and 26 received two doses of the MenACWY control vaccine. Trial participants were enrolled by age into 18-55, 56-69 and 70-plus year subgroups, with approximately 160, 26 and 62 TCR-sequenced participants respectively.

The time point label on this specimen signifies: about 28 days (+/-7) after the second vaccine dose. AZD1222 recipients given second doses at about 4 weeks or at about 12 weeks were pooled, since spike-specific TCR depth and breadth were not found to differ between the two schedules. Vaccinee samples were obtained from the UK trials COV001 and COV002, which included a single-blind randomized controlled phase 2/3 trial of AZD1222 (ChAdOx1 nCoV-19) in healthy adults. For TCRbeta chain sequencing, PBMC samples were collected from trial participants at day 0 and at day 28 after the second dose. The CDR3 regions of human TCRbeta chains were subjected to immunosequencing. Per the source publication's procedure: Repertoire TCRs were checked for matches against a reference library of SARS-CoV-2-specific TCRs that had been generated using the MIRA antigen-specificity platform. Breadth meant the fraction of unique TCRs that were SARS-CoV-2-associated, whereas depth meant the fraction of total T cells that were SARS-CoV-2-associated. Using the MIRA data, each spike-specific TCR was assigned both to the spike region to which the TCR was reactive and to a CD4 or CD8 class. Log10-transformed breadth and depth values were compared by one-way ANOVA with Sidak's multiple comparisons tests. Entries here come from immuneACCESS through TCRdb and include only in-frame sequences with V and J called. Some clones fail to appear in such tables; in the studies checked, an unresolved V gene covers under half of the shortfall, and the cause of the remainder is unknown. D and trimming were read from the DNA, whereas the V and J calls and clone size are those reported in that table. Within this sample are some 170,000 clones, with 90% to 95% of them counted one time only. 1.1% of the sample is taken by the ten largest.

The CDR3 contains 14 residues, cysteine and phenylalanine counted. Only the CDR3 DNA stays, 42 bases, in frame from base 1. According to the germline V gene, CDR1 reads SQVTM and CDR2 reads ANQGSEA. V is shortened by 0 bases, J by 6 bases, and the region joining them spans 12 bases. On the study overall, not on this receptor specifically: The whole spike protein was spanned by vaccine-associated CD4 TCRs, and dominant responses were seen in regions 160-218 and 743-854. Conclusions about previously exposed vaccinees are limited because only six or seven AZD1222 recipients were SARS-CoV-2 seropositive at baseline. Because no day 14 peak-response samples were available, the repertoires could be characterized only after the peak T cell response. After two AZD1222 doses, spike-specific TCR breadth and depth were significantly higher than at day 0 and than in MenACWY recipients. Participants were mostly white British, with more females than males. The authors suggested clonal diversity may have been underestimated. In the small 56-69-year group, the increase in depth fell short of significance, most likely because of low power. Reportedly, almost half of the unique spike-specific TCRs recognized epitopes lying outside the regions that are mutated in the B.1.351 and B.1.1.7 variants.

This sequence uses TRBV29-1 and TRBJ1-3; D gene: possibly TRBD1, on 6 matching bases. This TCR came from an adult who received the AZD1222 COVID-19 vaccine. Here the sequenced sample was peripheral blood, taken 28 days after the second AZD1222 dose. The CDR3 here reads CSVEEVRGTNTIYF. The nucleotides are TGCAGCGTTGAAGAGGTCAGGGGAACAAACACCATATATTTT.